This is a list of T cell receptor beta chains from one sample in a study of CD8 T cells in Susac syndrome. Each CDR3 protein is one row after TCRdb ran MiXCR on the immunoSEQ multiplex PCR reads. This table has 240,000 or so distinct CDR3 sequences, 90% to 96% appearing once. The source material was CD4+ T cells from PBMCs. The source of these receptors is a human donor with Susac syndrome. The CDR3 runs from the conserved cysteine through the conserved F or W. Fields, in order: D gene, V gene, J gene, clone size, CDR3 protein, CDR3 DNA. D genes are given only for firm matches. A clone size is listed for some rows: how often the clone was seen (once, few, many), or a class if it is expanded.

NA	TRBV7-9	TRBJ1-1	NA	CASSQQTVLNTEAFF	TGTGCCAGCAGCCAACAGACAGTTTTGAACACTGAAGCTTTCTTT
NA	TRBV10-1	TRBJ2-7	NA	CASSRIERGEQYF	TGCGCCAGCAGCAGGATCGAACGAGGGGAGCAGTACTTC
NA	TRBV5-1	TRBJ1-2	once	CASSLSDGRAYGYTF	TGCGCCAGCAGCTTGAGTGACGGGAGGGCCTATGGCTACACCTTC
TRBD1	TRBV29-1	TRBJ1-2	NA	CSVRLRTGGYGYTF	TGCAGCGTCCGCCTTCGGACAGGGGGGTATGGCTACACCTTC
TRBD2	TRBV20-1	TRBJ2-7	NA	CSARLAGPYEQYF	TGCAGTGCTAGGTTAGCGGGTCCCTACGAGCAGTACTTC
TRBD1	TRBV4-1	TRBJ2-7	NA	CASSHPGQAYEQYF	TGCGCCAGCAGCCACCCGGGACAGGCCTACGAGCAGTACTTC
TRBD2	TRBV11-2	TRBJ2-5	NA	CASSLREGVQETQYF	TGTGCCAGCAGCTTGCGGGAGGGCGTCCAAGAGACCCAGTACTTC
NA	TRBV5-1	TRBJ2-5	NA	CASSLEGGRETQYF	TGCGCCAGCAGCTTGGAGGGGGGCCGGGAGACCCAGTACTTC
TRBD2	TRBV5-1	TRBJ2-7	NA	CASSLSRGSGYEQYF	TGCGCCAGCAGCTTGAGTCGCGGGAGTGGGTACGAGCAGTACTTC
NA	TRBV12-3/TRBV12-4	TRBJ1-4	NA	CASQSAGREYEKLFF	TGTGCCAGCCAGTCGGCGGGCAGGGAATATGAAAAACTGTTTTTT
TRBD1	TRBV3-1	TRBJ1-1	NA	CASSQEGTGNTEAFF	TGTGCCAGCAGCCAAGAGGGGACAGGGAATACTGAAGCTTTCTTT
TRBD1	TRBV19	TRBJ1-1	NA	CASTTGTANTEAFF	TGTGCCAGTACCACCGGGACAGCGAACACTGAAGCTTTCTTT
NA	TRBV20-1	TRBJ2-7	NA	CSARDQPNEQYF	TGCAGTGCTAGAGATCAGCCAAACGAGCAGTACTTC
NA	TRBV12-3/TRBV12-4	TRBJ2-2	NA	CASRQGGTNTGELFF	TGTGCCAGCAGGCAAGGGGGTACAAACACCGGGGAGCTGTTTTTT
NA	TRBV29-1	TRBJ1-2	NA	CSVEEGPGYGYTF	TGCAGCGTTGAAGAAGGCCCGGGCTATGGCTACACCTTC
NA	TRBV5-1	TRBJ2-1	once	CASSLGSDSSYNEQFF	TGCGCCAGCAGCTTGGGTAGCGATAGCTCCTACAATGAGCAGTTCTTC
TRBD1	TRBV30	TRBJ1-4	NA	CAWTLGQQSTNEKLFF	TGTGCCTGGACTCTGGGACAGCAATCAACTAATGAAAAACTGTTTTTT